This is a list of T cell receptor beta chains from one sample in a study of T cell changes during pregnancy in multiple sclerosis. TCRdb keeps only in-frame clones here, not all; method: immunoSEQ multiplex PCR. The table includes roughly 20,000 clones, approximately 90% detected once. Here the sequenced sample was CD4+ T cells from peripheral blood mononuclear cells, taken in the third trimester of pregnancy. The receptors were gathered from a female donor with multiple sclerosis, enrolled in a pregnancy study. The CDR3 runs from the conserved cysteine through the conserved F or W. The D gene is left open where the match is weak. Clone size is given for some rows only: seen once, a few or many times, or a class if the clone is expanded.

v_gene	abundance	len	d_gene	j_gene	CDR3aa	CDR3nt
TRBV7-2	NA	15	TRBD1	TRBJ1-2	CASSLAPGGAYGYTF	TGTGCCAGCAGCTTAGCGCCAGGGGGAGCCTATGGCTACACCTTC
TRBV9	NA	17	NA	TRBJ2-3	CASSVGGWRESTDTQYF	TGTGCCAGCAGCGTAGGGGGATGGCGGGAAAGCACAGATACGCAGTATTTT
TRBV2	NA	16	NA	TRBJ2-3	CASSEGGGGEWDTQYF	TGTGCCAGCAGTGAAGGCGGCGGGGGCGAATGGGATACGCAGTATTTT
TRBV6-5	NA	13	TRBD1	TRBJ1-1	CASSWDRAAEAFF	TGTGCCAGCAGCTGGGACAGGGCGGCTGAAGCTTTCTTT
TRBV2	NA	12	TRBD2	TRBJ2-5	CASWGGLVAQYF	TGTGCCAGCTGGGGGGGTTTAGTGGCCCAGTACTTC
TRBV7-2	NA	16	NA	TRBJ2-5	CASSLTGRAKGETQYF	TGTGCCAGCAGCTTAACGGGTCGCGCCAAGGGGGAGACCCAGTACTTC
TRBV21-1	few	15	NA	TRBJ2-5	CASSKERGLAETQYF	TGTGCCAGCAGCAAAGAGCGGGGGTTAGCGGAGACCCAGTACTTC
TRBV5-1	once	13	TRBD1	TRBJ2-3	CASNLQGKDTQYF	TGCGCCAGCAACCTACAGGGGAAAGATACGCAGTATTTT
TRBV4-3	NA	15	NA	TRBJ1-2	CASSQDGGVGYGYTF	TGCGCCAGCAGCCAAGATGGGGGGGTTGGCTATGGCTACACCTTC
TRBV5-1	NA	12	NA	TRBJ2-5	CASSLTRETQYF	TGCGCCAGCAGCCTAACTAGAGAGACCCAGTACTTC
TRBV6-1	NA	17	TRBD1	TRBJ1-2	CASSEVLGQGAIYGYTF	TGTGCCAGCAGTGAAGTACTAGGGCAGGGGGCAATCTATGGCTACACCTTC
TRBV6-1	NA	16	NA	TRBJ1-2	CASSEPASPLGYGYTF	TGTGCCAGCAGTGAACCGGCCAGCCCACTAGGCTATGGCTACACCTTC
TRBV27	NA	17	TRBD1	TRBJ1-4	CASSRDRGSVPDEKLFF	TGTGCCAGTAGTAGGGACAGGGGCTCCGTCCCGGATGAAAAACTGTTTTTT
TRBV7-2	few	16	TRBD1	TRBJ1-2	CASSLVGTGDNYGYTF	TGTGCCAGCAGCTTAGTAGGGACAGGGGATAACTATGGCTACACCTTC
TRBV5-8	NA	14	TRBD2	TRBJ2-3	CASSLKKRTSVQYF	TGTGCCAGCAGCTTGAAAAAGCGGACTAGCGTCCAGTATTTT
TRBV30	once	12	NA	TRBJ1-2	CAWSPRNYGYTF	TGTGCCTGGAGCCCCCGGAACTATGGCTACACCTTC
TRBV5-1	NA	13	TRBD1	TRBJ1-2	CASSLGQGSGYTF	TGCGCCAGCAGCCTAGGACAGGGTTCGGGCTACACCTTC
TRBV7-2	NA	13	NA	TRBJ1-2	CASSLESGSGYTF	TGTGCCAGCAGCTTAGAATCAGGTAGTGGCTACACCTTC
TRBV18	once	16	TRBD1	TRBJ1-5	CASSSGQGASNQPQHF	TGTGCCAGCTCATCCGGACAGGGGGCGAGCAATCAGCCCCAGCATTTT
TRBV27	few	12	NA	TRBJ2-2	CASKKGAGELFF	TGTGCCAGCAAGAAGGGGGCCGGGGAGCTGTTTTTT
TRBV29-1	NA	14	TRBD1	TRBJ1-1	CSVQTSGGLTEAFF	TGCAGCGTTCAAACCTCAGGGGGCCTCACTGAAGCTTTCTTT
TRBV7-9	NA	15	TRBD1	TRBJ1-6	CASSNRTGDPSPLHF	TGTGCCAGCAGCAACCGGACAGGGGATCCGTCACCCCTCCACTTT
TRBV10-3	few	13	TRBD1	TRBJ1-2	CAIRPGQIYGYTF	TGTGCCATCAGGCCGGGACAGATCTATGGCTACACCTTC
TRBV2	NA	13	NA	TRBJ2-1	CASNHREGNEQFF	TGTGCCAGCAATCACCGGGAAGGCAATGAGCAGTTCTTC
TRBV13	NA	15	TRBD2	TRBJ2-5	CASSSRTSAGETQYF	TGTGCCAGCAGCTCACGGACTAGCGCGGGGGAGACCCAGTACTTC
TRBV28	few	15	NA	TRBJ1-1	CASSLNGGDGTEAFF	TGTGCCAGCAGTTTAAATGGAGGGGACGGCACTGAAGCTTTCTTT
TRBV5-1	NA	16	TRBD2	TRBJ2-1	CASSLYRTRSYNEQFF	TGCGCCAGCAGCTTGTATAGGACTAGGTCCTACAATGAGCAGTTCTTC
TRBV5-4	NA	16	TRBD1	TRBJ1-1	CASSPTGARTNTEAFF	TGTGCCAGCAGCCCCACAGGGGCCAGGACGAACACTGAAGCTTTCTTT
TRBV10-2	NA	13	NA	TRBJ2-3	CASNPAHTDTQYF	TGCGCCAGCAACCCCGCTCACACGGATACGCAGTATTTT
TRBV18	NA	16	NA	TRBJ1-3	CASSFSGTDSGNTIYF	TGTGCCAGCTCGTTTTCTGGTACAGACTCTGGAAACACCATATATTTT
TRBV29-1	NA	12	NA	TRBJ2-7	CSVVKDSYEQYF	TGCAGCGTTGTTAAGGACAGCTACGAGCAGTACTTC
TRBV5-1	few	15	TRBD1	TRBJ1-2	CASSSEWGGQAGYTF	TGCGCCAGCAGCTCGGAGTGGGGGGGACAGGCCGGCTACACCTTC
TRBV2	NA	13	NA	TRBJ1-2	CASAEGRGVGYTF	TGTGCCAGCGCGGAAGGGAGGGGGGTAGGCTACACCTTC
TRBV15	once	14	NA	TRBJ1-4	CATSRARGNEKLFF	TGTGCCACCAGCAGAGCCCGCGGTAATGAAAAACTGTTTTTT
TRBV18	NA	13	TRBD2	TRBJ2-7	CASSPNGGGEQYF	TGTGCCAGCTCACCCAACGGGGGGGGCGAGCAGTACTTC
TRBV7-2	once	13	NA	TRBJ1-1	CASTLLLNTEAFF	TGTGCCAGCACCCTCCTCCTGAACACTGAAGCTTTCTTT
TRBV7-2	NA	15	TRBD1	TRBJ2-7	CASSRDPGTAYEQYF	TGTGCCAGCAGCCGGGACCCCGGGACAGCCTACGAGCAGTACTTC
TRBV5-1	NA	12	NA	TRBJ2-7	CASSRQGDEQYF	TGCGCCAGCAGCCGCCAAGGAGATGAGCAGTACTTC
TRBV7-2	NA	15	TRBD1	TRBJ1-1	CASSLEGTGVTEAFF	TGTGCCAGCAGCTTAGAGGGGACAGGGGTAACTGAAGCTTTCTTT
TRBV7-2	NA	15	TRBD1	TRBJ1-2	CASSLAQGGNYGYTF	TGTGCCAGCAGCTTAGCACAGGGGGGGAACTATGGCTACACCTTC
TRBV9	NA	14	NA	TRBJ2-3	CASSVGSLRDTQYF	TGTGCCAGCAGCGTAGGGAGCCTCCGGGATACGCAGTATTTT
TRBV7-2	once	12	NA	TRBJ1-1	CASSSGTYEAFF	TGTGCCAGCAGCTCCGGGACTTATGAAGCTTTCTTT
TRBV19	NA	14	NA	TRBJ1-5	CASSIRVSSQPQHF	TGTGCCAGTAGTATCAGGGTTAGTAGTCAGCCCCAGCATTTT
TRBV5-1	NA	14	NA	TRBJ2-3	CASSSVSSTDTQYF	TGCGCCAGTTCTAGCGTCTCTAGCACAGATACGCAGTATTTT
TRBV5-4	NA	14	TRBD1	TRBJ1-2	CASSMDRGRNGYTF	TGTGCCAGCAGCATGGACAGGGGGCGCAATGGCTACACCTTC
TRBV5-1	NA	15	NA	TRBJ2-5	CASSLIQGGIETQYF	TGCGCCAGCAGCTTGATTCAGGGGGGAATAGAGACCCAGTACTTC
TRBV2	NA	13	NA	TRBJ1-1	CASLTAMNTEAFF	TGTGCTTCCTTGACAGCAATGAACACTGAAGCTTTCTTT
TRBV18	few	16	TRBD1	TRBJ1-1	CASSPFPGQTNTEAFF	TGTGCCAGCTCACCCTTCCCGGGACAGACGAACACTGAAGCTTTCTTT
TRBV28	NA	13	NA	TRBJ1-2	CASSPQANYGYTF	TGTGCCAGCAGCCCTCAGGCTAACTATGGCTACACCTTC
TRBV27	NA	17	NA	TRBJ1-5	CASSLWGGQFSNQPQHF	TGTGCCAGCAGTTTATGGGGGGGGCAATTTAGCAATCAGCCCCAGCATTTT